A selection of T cell receptor beta chains follows, all from one sample in a study of OX40 agonist ivuxolimab in advanced cancers. Profiling relied on immunoSEQ multiplex PCR, and the TCRdb table lists in-frame clones only, not all of them. The sample records over 80,000 clones, about 89% being singletons. Material: CD4+ or CD8+ T cells sorted from blood, obtained in a trial of the OX40 agonist ivuxolimab. The receptors derive from an adult with an advanced solid tumor such as melanoma, head and neck, liver or kidney cancer. Each CDR3 is given with its conserved first and last residue. Fields, in order: clone size, D gene, V gene, J gene, CDR3 protein, CDR3 DNA. D genes are given only for firm matches. Size is omitted from some rows. Given values are once, few, many or a class for expanded clones.

NA	NA	TRBV11-3	TRBJ2-6	CASSPPNSGANVLTF	TGTGCCAGCAGCCCCCCAAACTCTGGGGCCAACGTCCTGACTTTC
NA	TRBD2	TRBV5-6	TRBJ2-7	CASSSTTSGRAYEQYF	TGTGCCAGCAGCTCGACTACTAGCGGGAGGGCCTACGAGCAGTACTTC
NA	NA	TRBV5-1	TRBJ2-5	CASSPRAVTGGQETQYF	TGCGCCAGCAGCCCTCGGGCGGTCACGGGTGGTCAAGAGACCCAGTACTTC
NA	NA	TRBV28	TRBJ2-5	CASSLFPPETQYF	TGTGCCAGCAGTTTATTTCCCCCGGAGACCCAGTACTTC
NA	NA	TRBV5-1	TRBJ1-5	CASSLANSRSCLNSNQPQHF	TGCGCCAGCAGCTTGGCCAATTCCAGGTCCTGCCTAAATAGCAATCAGCCCCAGCATTTT
NA	NA	TRBV6-6	TRBJ2-7	CASRGPSYEQYF	TGTGCCAGCAGGGGGCCCTCCTACGAGCAGTACTTC
once	NA	TRBV28	TRBJ2-5	CASSLVHQETQYF	TGTGCCAGCAGTTTGGTGCACCAAGAGACCCAGTACTTC
NA	TRBD1	TRBV30	TRBJ1-5	CAWSVVRGLKSNQPQHF	TGTGCCTGGAGTGTAGTCAGGGGGCTGAAAAGCAATCAGCCCCAGCATTTT
NA	TRBD2	TRBV6-6	TRBJ2-7	CATSGLAGLAYEQYF	TGTGCCACATCCGGACTAGCGGGTCTCGCCTACGAGCAGTACTTC
NA	TRBD1	TRBV5-1	TRBJ1-5	CASSRRDRGDYSNQPQHF	TGCGCCAGCAGCCGCCGGGACAGGGGCGATTATAGCAATCAGCCCCAGCATTTT
NA	NA	TRBV5-6	TRBJ1-3	CASSFEPQGGNTIYF	TGTGCCAGCAGCTTTGAACCACAGGGAGGAAACACCATATATTTT
NA	NA	TRBV11-2	TRBJ2-1	CASSRQVSSYNEQFF	TGTGCCAGCAGTCGACAGGTGAGCTCCTACAATGAGCAGTTCTTC
NA	TRBD2	TRBV27	TRBJ2-1	CASRPGTSGIPTYNEQFF	TGTGCCAGCAGACCCGGGACTAGCGGGATTCCGACCTACAATGAGCAGTTCTTC
NA	TRBD2	TRBV29-1	TRBJ2-4	CSAVLGGMRYF	TGCAGCGCAGTACTGGGGGGGATGAGGTACTTC
NA	NA	TRBV7-2	TRBJ2-2	CASSPPGALRTGELFF	TGTGCCAGCAGCCCCCCAGGGGCATTGAGGACCGGGGAGCTGTTTTTT
NA	TRBD1	TRBV9	TRBJ2-7	CASSRTGESYEQYF	TGTGCCAGCAGCCGGACAGGGGAGTCCTACGAGCAGTACTTC
NA	NA	TRBV27	TRBJ1-2	CASTPAGEKNYGYTF	TGTGCCAGCACCCCGGCCGGGGAGAAGAACTATGGCTACACCTTC
NA	NA	TRBV28	TRBJ1-6	CASSQSSYNSPLHF	TGTGCCAGCAGTCAAAGCTCCTATAATTCACCCCTCCACTTT
NA	NA	TRBV28	TRBJ2-7	CASTSAGGGSSYEQYF	TGTGCCAGCACCTCAGCTGGGGGCGGGAGCTCCTACGAGCAGTACTTC
NA	NA	TRBV9	TRBJ1-2	CASSVGVTYGYTF	TGTGCCAGCAGCGTAGGAGTAACCTATGGCTACACCTTC
NA	NA	TRBV7-2	TRBJ1-1	CASSFGQVTEAFF	TGTGCCAGCAGCTTCGGACAAGTCACTGAAGCTTTCTTT
NA	NA	TRBV7-9	TRBJ1-6	CASSFGERRALHF	TGTGCCAGCAGCTTCGGGGAAAGGAGGGCCCTCCACTTT
once	NA	TRBV28	TRBJ2-6	CASSTGTGANVLTF	TGTGCCAGCAGTACAGGGACCGGGGCCAACGTCCTGACTTTC
NA	NA	TRBV10-3	TRBJ1-2	CATSFRPMAYGYTF	TGTGCCACTTCTTTCCGACCTATGGCGTATGGCTACACCTTC
NA	NA	TRBV6-1	TRBJ2-3	CASSENEETGLYDTQYF	TGTGCCAGCAGTGAAAATGAAGAGACGGGGCTTTACGATACGCAGTATTTT
NA	TRBD1	TRBV7-9	TRBJ1-2	CASSLSGTAAGGYTF	TGTGCCAGCAGCCTGTCCGGGACAGCGGCGGGAGGCTACACCTTC
NA	NA	TRBV5-1	TRBJ2-7	CASSLAGQGIYEQYF	TGCGCCAGCAGCTTGGCCGGGCAGGGAATCTACGAGCAGTACTTC
NA	NA	TRBV7-2	TRBJ2-7	CASSRPPGSSYEQYF	TGTGCCAGCAGCAGACCCCCAGGGAGCTCCTACGAGCAGTACTTC
NA	NA	TRBV7-2	TRBJ2-1	CASSFEGGGWDREQFF	TGTGCCAGCAGCTTCGAGGGAGGGGGCTGGGACAGGGAGCAGTTCTTC
NA	TRBD2	TRBV7-2	TRBJ2-1	CASSFGLAFNEQFF	TGTGCCAGCAGCTTCGGACTAGCCTTCAATGAGCAGTTCTTC
NA	NA	TRBV6-1	TRBJ1-1	CASSEQDYEAFF	TGTGCCAGCAGTGAACAGGACTATGAAGCTTTCTTT
NA	NA	TRBV6-7	TRBJ2-7	CASSLPAYHSYEQYF	TGTGCCAGCAGTCTCCCGGCTTATCACTCCTACGAGCAGTACTTC
NA	NA	TRBV14	TRBJ1-3	CASSPLAGGTIYF	TGTGCCAGCAGCCCCTTAGCGGGAGGGACCATATATTTT
NA	TRBD1	TRBV6-6	TRBJ1-6	CASRDPDRANSPLHF	TGTGCCAGCAGAGATCCTGACAGGGCAAATTCACCCCTCCACTTT
NA	NA	TRBV18	TRBJ1-1	CASSPLPANTEAFF	TGTGCCAGCTCACCATTACCTGCAAACACTGAAGCTTTCTTT
once	TRBD2	TRBV12-5	TRBJ2-1	CASGLGGSSYNEQFF	TGTGCTAGTGGTTTGGGCGGGAGCTCCTACAATGAGCAGTTCTTC
NA	TRBD2	TRBV5-1	TRBJ2-3	CASSLSGGGGRDTQYF	TGCGCCAGCAGCCTTAGCGGGGGAGGGGGCAGAGATACGCAGTATTTT
NA	TRBD1	TRBV10-3	TRBJ1-1	CATTRGQGITEAFF	TGTGCCACTACAAGGGGACAGGGTATTACTGAAGCTTTCTTT
NA	NA	TRBV4-2	TRBJ2-3	CASSQAGDWDTQYF	TGTGCCAGCAGCCAAGCGGGGGATTGGGATACGCAGTATTTT
once	NA	TRBV11-3	TRBJ2-4	CASSGGSEGKNIQYF	TGTGCCAGCAGTGGGGGGAGCGAGGGCAAAAACATTCAGTACTTC
NA	TRBD2	TRBV7-7	TRBJ2-3	CASSPGLGGTDTQYF	TGTGCTAGCAGCCCGGGACTAGGGGGCACAGATACGCAGTATTTT